This T cell receptor beta chain was obtained from a study of identical twins. Broader study findings: It was out-of-frame TCR alpha sharing in monozygotic twins that models underestimated.

This clonotype came up many times. As yet, its antigen is unknown. TCRdb re-analysed the 5' RACE reads in MiXCR, keeping a single row per CDR3 protein. The table includes a few hundred thousand distinct CDR3 sequences, roughly 9.5% detected once. This CDR3 contains 16 residues. The J segment lost 0 bases and the V segment lost 6 bases, leaving 6 bases of the junction unmatched. These data were likewise used in another study, on yellow fever vaccine responses in identical twins.

The chain has TRBV12-3 or TRBV12-4 and TRBJ2-1; 9 bases map to TRBD2. The sequence was obtained from a woman between 18 and 29 years old in good health. Sample: PBMCs. CDR3 loop: CASRRLAVTSYNEQFF. CDR3 nucleotides: TGTGCCAGCAGGCGACTAGCGGTTACCTCCTACAATGAGCAGTTCTTC.